A single sample is the source of the 25 T cell receptor beta chains below, sequenced in a study of technical replicates of blood from a handful of donors (dated by TCRdb to the late 2010s). Library generation was performed with the immunoSEQ multiplex PCR assay. The clones in this table, taken by TCRdb from immuneACCESS, are in-frame only. Not every clone is retained; where verified, under half of the shortfall comes from an unresolved V gene, and the cause of the rest is unknown. Counted in this sample were 77,000 or so clones; more than 90% of them appeared once. Around 0.44% of the sample comes from the top ten. Sequenced input: T cells isolated from PBMCs. These receptors originate from a human donor in good health.

This sequence joins TRBV6-6 and TRBJ1-1, with unresolved D. Germline V gene lookup returns CDR1 MNHNY and CDR2 SVGAGI (reference sequence). The germline V and J ends were trimmed by 0 bases and 4 bases, with 12 bases remaining between them. This CDR3 contains 15 residues. CDR3 sequence (DNA): TGTGCCAGCAGTTACTCGACCCGGGATGGCACTGAAGCTTTCTTT. This encodes CASSYSTRDGTEAFF.

The chain employs TRBV30 and TRBJ1-1, with D unresolved. Trimming removed 3 bases at V and 1 base at J, with 9 bases between. The CDR3 is 13 amino acids. In germline, CDR1 is GTSNPN, CDR2 SVGIG (reference sequence). The CDR3 here is CAWRLPRNTEAFF. The CDR3 DNA reads as TGTGCCTGGAGGCTTCCCAGGAACACTGAAGCTTTCTTT.

The chain combines TRBV11-2 with TRBJ1-4; D gene uncertain. Trimming shortened V by 1 base and J by 7 bases, and 16 bases separated the two germline ends. The CDR3 consists of 16 residues. Germline V gene data show CDR1 as SGHAT and CDR2 as FQNNGV. CDR3 region: CASSLGWSGEGEKLFF. The DNA for the CDR3 is TGTGCCAGCAGCTTAGGGTGGTCTGGAGAGGGTGAAAAACTGTTTTTT.

The CDR3 reads CASGPGSSAGGSDTQYF. CDR3 bases: TGTGCCAGCGGCCCGGGCTCATCCGCAGGAGGCTCAGATACGCAGTATTTT. This chain uses TRBV7-9 with TRBJ2-3; D might be TRBD2 (5 bases). The CDR3 consists of 17 residues. The V end was cut by 8 bases, the J end by 4 bases, with 25 bases between. The germline V gene encodes CDR1 SEHNR and CDR2 FQNEAQ (reference sequence). Drawing the rest from reference TRBV7-9 and TRBJ2-3, the complete variable domain is DTGVSQNPRHKITKRGQNVTFRCDPISEHNRLYWYRQTLGQGPEFLTYFQNEAQLEKSRLLSDRFSAERPKGSFSTLEIQRTEQGDSAMYLCASGPGSSAGGSDTQYFGPGTRLTVL.

This rearrangement joins TRBV28 to TRBJ1-2; possibly TRBD1 for D (5 bases). This CDR3 has 12 amino acids. CDR1 is MDHEN, CDR2 SYDVKM, per germline. Deletions cut 7 bases from V and 8 bases from J, with 14 bases between. The CDR3 region is CASTQQAWGYTF. CDR3 DNA: TGTGCCAGCACCCAACAGGCTTGGGGCTACACCTTC.

The chain uses TRBV7-3 and TRBJ2-7; a weak D match, TRBD1 (6 bases). This CDR3 comprises 15 residues. Germline lookup yields CDR1 SGHTA and CDR2 FQGTGA. Deletions cut 3 bases from V and 5 bases from J, with 17 bases between. CDR3 sequence (DNA): TGTGCCAGCAGCTTCACAGGGTTAGGTAGCGACGAGCAGTACTTC. Translating gives CASSFTGLGSDEQYF.

The V call is TRBV6-5, the J call TRBJ2-5; TRBD1 agrees at 7 bases. The germline V gene has CDR1 MNHEY and CDR2 SVGAGI. This CDR3 has 13 residues. V was pared by 8 bases and J by 5 bases, with 8 bases of the junction left unmatched. The CDR3 bases are TGTGCCAGCTTCGACAGGGCAGTTGAGACCCAGTACTTC. Its translation: CASFDRAVETQYF.

The rearrangement links TRBV2 to TRBJ1-4; perhaps TRBD1 as D (5 bases). This CDR3 region has 15 residues. With 1 base removed from V and 5 bases from J, the gap between germline ends came to 11 bases. Germline CDR1 is SNHLY and CDR2 is FYNNEI. CDR3 in amino acids: CASSEGGGNNEKLFF. Written as DNA, the CDR3 is TGTGCCAGCAGTGAAGGGGGCGGGAACAATGAAAAACTGTTTTTT.

The rearrangement uses TRBV2 and TRBJ2-1, with TRBD2 identical over 11 bases. Germline CDR1 is SNHLY and CDR2 is FYNNEI. The CDR3 contains 15 residues. The junction had 8 bases not matched to a gene; V was cut back by 6 bases and J by 7 bases. For the CDR3, the DNA is TGTGCCAGCAGACTTACTAGCGGGAGAATAAATGAGCAGTTCTTC. It encodes CASRLTSGRINEQFF.

V usage is TRBV7-3 and J usage is TRBJ1-2; tentatively, D is TRBD1 (5 bases). The CDR3 runs to 15 residues. Looked up from germline, CDR1 is SGHTA and CDR2 is FQGTGA. Between the trimmed V and J ends, which lost 5 bases and 3 bases, there was a span of 16 bases. DNA for the CDR3: TGTGCCAGCAGCCCAAGCGGGGGAAACCACTATGGCTACACCTTC. Protein sequence: CASSPSGGNHYGYTF.

CDR3 coding DNA: TGTGCCAGCAGCGTAGAACAGGGGGCGCTTTACACCGGGGAGCTGTTTTTT. It specifies CASSVEQGALYTGELFF. The chain is built from TRBV9 and TRBJ2-2, with 9 positions matching TRBD1. Germline CDR1 and CDR2: SGDLS and YYNGEE. The CDR3 extends over 17 amino acids. Trimming cost V 0 bases and J 3 bases; bases outside gene matches: 6.

The CDR3 bases are TGCAGCGTTGAGGAGATCGGGGGTTTGAACTATGGCTACACCTTC. Its protein is CSVEEIGGLNYGYTF. The rearrangement joins TRBV29-1 to TRBJ1-2; the D gene is possibly TRBD1 (5 bases). Germline V gives CDR1 SQVTM, CDR2 ANQGSEA. The CDR3 spans 15 residues. Trimming pared 3 bases from V and 2 bases from J, leaving 16 bases between.

CDR3 sequence reads: CASSLRTAYNAFF. CDR3 DNA: TGTGCCAGCAGCCTTCGGACAGCCTATAATGCTTTCTTT. This rearrangement joins TRBV4-2 to TRBJ1-1, with D possibly TRBD1 on 6 matching bases. This CDR3 has 13 amino acids. V lost 4 bases and J 11 bases, leaving 17 bases between the germline ends. From germline, CDR1 is LGHNA and CDR2 YNFKEQ.

This chain links TRBV9 with TRBJ1-5, with 7 bases matching TRBD1. The CDR3 consists of 15 residues. Looked up from germline, CDR1 is SGDLS and CDR2 is YYNGEE. The trim removed 1 base at V and 3 bases at J, leaving 4 bases unmatched. CDR3 sequence: CASSVQGVANQPQHF. The CDR3 DNA follows: TGTGCCAGCAGCGTACAGGGGGTGGCCAATCAGCCCCAGCATTTT.

The chain carries TRBV25-1 and TRBJ1-1; a possible D gene is TRBD1 (6 bases). Trimming left V 6 bases short and J 7 bases short, with 15 bases between. The CDR3 totals 13 residues. The germline V gene has CDR1 MGHDK and CDR2 SYGVNS. Written as DNA, the CDR3 is TGTGCCAGCAGACCAACAGGGACGGATGAAGCTTTCTTT. Residues: CASRPTGTDEAFF.

The chain couples TRBV11-2 to TRBJ2-2, with 7 positions matching TRBD1. Germline CDR1 and CDR2: SGHAT and FQNNGV. Unmatched junction bases numbered 9, after V lost 3 bases and J lost 8 bases. The CDR3 runs 15 residues. DNA for the CDR3: TGTGCCAGCAGCTTCGCATCAACAGGGGTGGGGGAGCTGTTTTTT. This translates into CASSFASTGVGELFF.

This clone appeared once. The V gene is TRBV30, the J gene TRBJ2-7; 9 bases map to TRBD2. The J segment lost 6 bases and the V segment lost 2 bases, leaving 2 bases of the junction unmatched. Germline V lookup: CDR1 GTSNPN, CDR2 SVGIG (reference sequence). CDR3 length: 12 amino acids. The CDR3 nucleotides are TGTGCCTGGAGTCTAGCGGGAAGCGAGCAGTACTTC. This sequence encodes CAWSLAGSEQYF.

This clone has just one count. The chain couples TRBV28 to TRBJ2-7; the D gene is possibly TRBD2 (5 bases). The V gene's germline CDR1 is MDHEN and CDR2 SYDVKM. The V and J ends lost 3 bases and 3 bases respectively, with 12 bases between them. This CDR3 has 14 amino acids. The CDR3 loop is CASSFSSPDYEQYF. CDR3 coding DNA: TGTGCCAGCAGTTTCTCTAGCCCGGACTACGAGCAGTACTTC.

The rearrangement links TRBV10-3 to TRBJ2-3; TRBD2 agrees at 13 bases. The V gene's germline CDR1 is ENHRY and CDR2 SYGVKD. This CDR3 spans 16 amino acids. Losses at the gene ends were 5 bases for V and 5 bases for J; bases not matched to a gene: 7. The CDR3 nucleotides read TGTGCCATCAGTCTACTAGCGGGAGGGCCCCAAGATACGCAGTATTTT. Translation: CAISLLAGGPQDTQYF.

Concerning this clone: The junction shows a germline mismatch at one end, possibly a read error. The chain combines TRBV11-3 with TRBJ2-4; the D gene is possibly TRBD1 (6 bases). Germline assignment: CDR1 SGHNT and CDR2 YENEEA. The CDR3 runs 14 residues. CDR3 coding DNA: TGTGCCAGCAGCTCCTCCGGGACAAGTTTAATCCCCACCTTC. The encoded protein is CASSSSGTSLIPTF.

This rearrangement joins TRBV5-6 to TRBJ1-1, with D perhaps TRBD1 (5 bases). The V gene lost 0 bases and the J gene lost 2 bases, with 8 bases spanning the gap. Looked up from germline, CDR1 is SGHDT and CDR2 is YYEEEE. The CDR3 contains 14 residues. CDR3 sequence reads: CASSLETANTEAFF. The CDR3, as DNA: TGTGCCAGCAGCTTGGAGACAGCCAACACTGAAGCTTTCTTT.

The chain is built from TRBV14 and TRBJ2-1; D is undetermined. The CDR3 length is 14 residues. The V and J ends lost 2 bases and 8 bases respectively, with 13 bases between them. Germline V gives CDR1 SGHDN, CDR2 FVKESK. The CDR3 nucleotides are TGTGCCAGCAGCCAAAATTTAGGCAGCGATGAGCAGTTCTTC. It codes for CASSQNLGSDEQFF.

V usage is TRBV27 and J usage is TRBJ2-2, with D possibly matching TRBD1 (5 bases). CDR1 MNHEY and CDR2 SMNVEV come from the germline V gene (reference sequence). V was trimmed by 7 bases and J by 8 bases, leaving 20 bases between them. The CDR3 is made up of 15 amino acids. CDR3 bases: TGTGCCAGCAACCTTAGGGGAAAGGGATCTGGGGAGCTGTTTTTT. The encoded protein is CASNLRGKGSGELFF.

The V gene is TRBV28, the J gene TRBJ2-6; 7 bases map to TRBD1. Germline V CDR1 and CDR2: MDHEN, SYDVKM. After removal of 7 bases from V and 0 bases from J, the junction contained 9 bases not matched to a gene. This CDR3 contains 17 residues. Here the CDR3 reads CASTPGQINSGANVLTF. In DNA form, the CDR3 reads TGTGCCAGCACTCCGGGACAGATCAACTCTGGGGCCAACGTCCTGACTTTC.

The DNA of the CDR3 is TGTGCCAGCAGCTTAGCGGGCTCGGAGCAGTATTTT. The encoded protein is CASSLAGSEQYF. The chain employs TRBV7-2 and TRBJ2-3; D unresolved. V was trimmed by 0 bases and J by 11 bases, leaving 9 bases between them. CDR1 is SGHTA, CDR2 FQGNSA, per germline. The CDR3 runs to 12 residues.